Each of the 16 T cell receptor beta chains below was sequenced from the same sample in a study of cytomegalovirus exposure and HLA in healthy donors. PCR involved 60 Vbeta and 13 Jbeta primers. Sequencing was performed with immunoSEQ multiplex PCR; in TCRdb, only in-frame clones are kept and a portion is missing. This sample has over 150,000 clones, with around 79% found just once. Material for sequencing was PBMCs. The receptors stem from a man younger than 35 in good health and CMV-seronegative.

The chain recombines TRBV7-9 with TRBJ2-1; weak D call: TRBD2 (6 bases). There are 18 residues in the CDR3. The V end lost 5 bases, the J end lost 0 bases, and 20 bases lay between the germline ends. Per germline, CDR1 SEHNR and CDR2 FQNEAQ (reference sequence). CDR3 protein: CASSPSRAGPSSYNEQFF. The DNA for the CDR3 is TGTGCCAGCAGCCCTTCGCGGGCGGGACCGAGCTCCTACAATGAGCAGTTCTTC.

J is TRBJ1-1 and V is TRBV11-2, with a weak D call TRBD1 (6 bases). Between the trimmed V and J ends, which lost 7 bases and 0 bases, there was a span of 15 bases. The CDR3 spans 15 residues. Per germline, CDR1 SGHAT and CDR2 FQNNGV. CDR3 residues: CASTRQELMNTEAFF. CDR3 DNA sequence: TGTGCCAGCACACGACAGGAGTTGATGAACACTGAAGCTTTCTTT.

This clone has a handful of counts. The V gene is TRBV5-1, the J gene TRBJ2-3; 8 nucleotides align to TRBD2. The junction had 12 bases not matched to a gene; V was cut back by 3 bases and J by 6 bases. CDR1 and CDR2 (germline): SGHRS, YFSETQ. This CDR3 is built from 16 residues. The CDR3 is CASSYLGVAGLDTQYF. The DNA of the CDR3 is TGCGCCAGCAGCTACCTGGGGGTAGCGGGGTTGGATACGCAGTATTTT.

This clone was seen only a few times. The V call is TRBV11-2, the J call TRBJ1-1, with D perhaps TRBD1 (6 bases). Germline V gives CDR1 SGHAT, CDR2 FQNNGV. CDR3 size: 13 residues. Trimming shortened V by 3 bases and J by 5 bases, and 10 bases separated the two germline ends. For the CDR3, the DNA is TGTGCCAGCAGCTTGGGGGCATTGACTGAAGCTTTCTTT. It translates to CASSLGALTEAFF.

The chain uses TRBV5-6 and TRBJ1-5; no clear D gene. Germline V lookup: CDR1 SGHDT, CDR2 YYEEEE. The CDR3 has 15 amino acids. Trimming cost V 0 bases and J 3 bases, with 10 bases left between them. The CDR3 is CASSLGTSNNQPQHF. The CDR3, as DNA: TGTGCCAGCAGCTTGGGTACCAGTAACAATCAGCCCCAGCATTTT.

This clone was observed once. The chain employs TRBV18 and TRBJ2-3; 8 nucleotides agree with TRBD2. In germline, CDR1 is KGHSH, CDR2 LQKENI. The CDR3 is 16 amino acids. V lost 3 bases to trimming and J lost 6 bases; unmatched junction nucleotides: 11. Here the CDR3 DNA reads TGTGCCAGCTCACCTGGCGCGCGGGGGGCGACGGATACGCAGTATTTT. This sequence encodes CASSPGARGATDTQYF.

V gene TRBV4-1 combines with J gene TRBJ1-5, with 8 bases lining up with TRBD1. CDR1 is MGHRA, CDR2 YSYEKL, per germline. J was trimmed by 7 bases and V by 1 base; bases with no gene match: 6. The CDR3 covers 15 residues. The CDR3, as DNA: TGCGCCAGCAGCCAAGCCGGGACAGGCGAACAGCCCCAGCATTTT. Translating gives CASSQAGTGEQPQHF.

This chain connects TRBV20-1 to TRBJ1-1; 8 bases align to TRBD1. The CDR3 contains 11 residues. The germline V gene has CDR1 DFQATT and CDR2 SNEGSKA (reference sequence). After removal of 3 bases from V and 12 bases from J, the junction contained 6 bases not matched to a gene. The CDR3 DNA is TGCAGTGCTAGCGGACAGGGTAGGCCTTTCTTT. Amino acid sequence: CSASGQGRPFF.

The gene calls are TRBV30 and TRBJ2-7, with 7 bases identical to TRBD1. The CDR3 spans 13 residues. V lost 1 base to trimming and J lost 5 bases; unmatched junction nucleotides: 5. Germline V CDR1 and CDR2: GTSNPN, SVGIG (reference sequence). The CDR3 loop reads CAWSDRGYNEQYF. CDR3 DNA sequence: TGTGCCTGGAGTGACAGGGGCTACAACGAGCAGTACTTC.

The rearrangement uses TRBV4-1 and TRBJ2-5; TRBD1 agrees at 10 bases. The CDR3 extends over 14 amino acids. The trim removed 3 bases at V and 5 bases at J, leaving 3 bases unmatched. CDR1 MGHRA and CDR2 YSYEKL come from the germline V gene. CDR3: CASSQSGQGETQYF. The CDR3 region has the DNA TGCGCCAGCAGCCAGTCGGGACAGGGGGAGACCCAGTACTTC.

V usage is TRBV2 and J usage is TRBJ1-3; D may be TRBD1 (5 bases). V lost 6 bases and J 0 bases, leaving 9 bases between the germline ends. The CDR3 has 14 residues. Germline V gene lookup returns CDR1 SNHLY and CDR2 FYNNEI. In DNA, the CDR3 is TGTGCCAGCAGGGCCACAGGCTCTGGAAACACCATATATTTT. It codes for CASRATGSGNTIYF.

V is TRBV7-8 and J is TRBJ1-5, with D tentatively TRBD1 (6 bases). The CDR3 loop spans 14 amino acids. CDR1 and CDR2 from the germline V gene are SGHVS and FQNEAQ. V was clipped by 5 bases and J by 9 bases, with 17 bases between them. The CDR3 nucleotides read TGTGCCAGCAGCCGAACAGGGAGGGGATTGCCCCAGCATTTT. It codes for CASSRTGRGLPQHF. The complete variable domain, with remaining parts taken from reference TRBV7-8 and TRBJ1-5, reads GAGVSQSPRYKVAKRGQDVALRCDPISGHVSLFWYQQALGQGPEFLTYFQNEAQLDKSGLPSDRFFAERPEGSVSTLKIQRTQQEDSAVYLCASSRTGRGLPQHFGDGTRLSIL.

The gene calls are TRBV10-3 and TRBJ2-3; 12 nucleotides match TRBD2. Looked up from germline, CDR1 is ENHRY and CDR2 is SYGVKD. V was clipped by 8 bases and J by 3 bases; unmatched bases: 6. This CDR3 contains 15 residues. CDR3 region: CAIGGTSGGTDTQYF. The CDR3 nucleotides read TGTGCCATCGGGGGCACTAGCGGGGGGACAGATACGCAGTATTTT.

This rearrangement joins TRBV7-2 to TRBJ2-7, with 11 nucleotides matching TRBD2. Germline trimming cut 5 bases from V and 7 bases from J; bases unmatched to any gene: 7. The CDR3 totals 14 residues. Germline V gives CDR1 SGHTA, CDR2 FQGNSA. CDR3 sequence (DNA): TGTGCCAGCAGCCGTAGCGGGGGGGCGTGGGAGCAGTACTTC. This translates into CASSRSGGAWEQYF. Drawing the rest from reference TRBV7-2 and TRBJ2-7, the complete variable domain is GAGVSQSPSNKVTEKGKDVELRCDPISGHTALYWYRQSLGQGLEFLIYFQGNSAPDKSGLPSDRFSAERTGGSVSTLTIQRTQQEDSAVYLCASSRSGGAWEQYFGPGTRLTVT.

The DNA for the CDR3 is TGTGCCACCAGCAGAGATCAGGGGATCAACGAGCAGTACGTC. It codes for CATSRDQGINEQYV. The J gene is TRBJ2-7, the V gene TRBV15, with D tentatively TRBD1 (6 bases). Trimming took off 0 bases at V and 5 bases at J, with 11 bases between the two ends. CDR3 size: 14 residues. CDR1 is LNHNV, CDR2 YYDKDF, per germline (reference sequence).

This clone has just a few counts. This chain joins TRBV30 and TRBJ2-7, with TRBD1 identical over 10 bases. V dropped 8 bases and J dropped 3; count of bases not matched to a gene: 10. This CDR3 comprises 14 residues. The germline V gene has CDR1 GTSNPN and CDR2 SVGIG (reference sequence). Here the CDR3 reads CAREGDRGFYEQYF. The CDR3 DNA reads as TGTGCCCGCGAAGGGGACAGGGGATTCTACGAGCAGTACTTC.